The sequence of this TCR beta chain was determined in a study of T cells after yellow fever vaccination. From the 5' RACE reads, TCRdb called clonotypes with MiXCR, one entry per CDR3 protein. The sample holds 65,000 to 70,000 distinct CDR3 sequences; about 6% are singletons and the top ten take less than 2.5%. Findings of the study overall: CD4 and CD8 compartments shared a small share of clonotypes.

This CDR3 contains 15 residues. J gave up 9 bases and V 1 base, and 6 bases lay outside the gene matches. Germline-derived CDR1 and CDR2 are SGHRS and YFSETQ. This clonotype was seen at least ten times. No antigen is known for it. The TCR was taken from a man between 18 and 29 years old who received the YFV17D yellow fever vaccine. This rearrangement joins TRBV5-1 to TRBJ2-1; 11 bases match TRBD2. This specimen consisted of CD4+ T cells sorted from PBMCs, obtained roughly 14 days after the first yellow fever vaccination. The CDR3 nucleotides read TGCGCCAGCAGCTTGACTAGCGGGGGCCAAGGTGAGCAGTTCTTC. Residues: CASSLTSGGQGEQFF.